This T cell receptor (beta chain) was sequenced during a study of cytomegalovirus exposure and HLA in healthy donors. On this clone itself: Its cognate antigen is unknown.

Overall study results and limits: Across donors, most TCRs were seen rarely, yet some public ones were widespread. TCR beta sequences reportedly predicted most subjects' HLA-A and HLA-B alleles accurately.

The PCR made use of 60 Vbeta and 13 Jbeta primers. Sequenced by immunoSEQ multiplex PCR; TCRdb stores in-frame clones only, minus some. The sample includes about 170,000 clones, approximately 86% seen only once; the top ten take about 1.6%. The CDR3 spans 18 residues. The germline V gene has CDR1 SGHAT and CDR2 FQNNGV. The V end was cut by 8 bases, the J end by 5 bases, with 30 bases between. Sequencing was performed on PBMCs. The chain links TRBV11-2 to TRBJ1-2; tentative D call: TRBD1 (6 bases). The TCR comes from a male donor in good health and CMV-seronegative. The CDR3 spells CASPWPRGGGGWLYGYTF. The CDR3 bases are TGTGCCAGCCCGTGGCCCAGGGGCGGGGGAGGTTGGCTATATGGCTACACCTTC.